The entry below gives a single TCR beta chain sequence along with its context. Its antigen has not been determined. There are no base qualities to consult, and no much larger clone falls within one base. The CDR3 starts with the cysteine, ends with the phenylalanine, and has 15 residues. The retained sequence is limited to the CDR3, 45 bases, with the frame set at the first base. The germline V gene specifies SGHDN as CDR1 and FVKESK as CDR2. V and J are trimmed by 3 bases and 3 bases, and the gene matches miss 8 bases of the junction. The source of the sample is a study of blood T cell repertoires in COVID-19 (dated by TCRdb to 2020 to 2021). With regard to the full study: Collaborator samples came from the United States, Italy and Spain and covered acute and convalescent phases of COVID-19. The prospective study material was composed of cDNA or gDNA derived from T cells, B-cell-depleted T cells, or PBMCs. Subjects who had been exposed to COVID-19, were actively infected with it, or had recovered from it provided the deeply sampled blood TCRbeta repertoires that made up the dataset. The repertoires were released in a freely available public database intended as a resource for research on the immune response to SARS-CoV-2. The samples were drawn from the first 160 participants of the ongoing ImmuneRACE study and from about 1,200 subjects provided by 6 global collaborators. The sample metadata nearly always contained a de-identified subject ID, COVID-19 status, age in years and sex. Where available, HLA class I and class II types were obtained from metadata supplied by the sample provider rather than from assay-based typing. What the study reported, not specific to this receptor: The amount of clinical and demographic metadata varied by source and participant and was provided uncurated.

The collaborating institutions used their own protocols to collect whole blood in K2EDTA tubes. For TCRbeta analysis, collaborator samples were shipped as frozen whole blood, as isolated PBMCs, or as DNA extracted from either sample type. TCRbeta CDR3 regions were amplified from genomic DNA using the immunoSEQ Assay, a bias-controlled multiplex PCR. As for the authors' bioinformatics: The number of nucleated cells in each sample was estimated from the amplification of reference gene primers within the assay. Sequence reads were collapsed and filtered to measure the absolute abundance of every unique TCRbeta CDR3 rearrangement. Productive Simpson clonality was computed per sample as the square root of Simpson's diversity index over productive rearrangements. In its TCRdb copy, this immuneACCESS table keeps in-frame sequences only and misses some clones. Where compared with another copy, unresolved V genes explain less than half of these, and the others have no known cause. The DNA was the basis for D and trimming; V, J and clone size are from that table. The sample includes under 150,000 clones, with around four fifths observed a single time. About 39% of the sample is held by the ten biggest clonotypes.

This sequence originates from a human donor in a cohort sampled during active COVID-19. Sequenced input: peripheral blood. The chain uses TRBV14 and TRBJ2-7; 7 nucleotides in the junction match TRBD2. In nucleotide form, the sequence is TGTGCCAGCAGCCATTCCAAGGGAGGGCTCTACGAGCAGTACTTC. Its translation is CASSHSKGGLYEQYF.